A single sample is the source of the 8 T cell receptor beta chains below, sequenced in a study of blood T cell repertoires in COVID-19. Data came from immunoSEQ multiplex PCR; TCRdb stores just in-frame clones and leaves some out. The data show fewer than 300,000 clones, around 90% seen once. The specimen was peripheral blood. These receptors were collected from a woman in her 50s with COVID-19, enrolled during active disease.

V usage is TRBV19 and J usage is TRBJ2-1, with 13 bases aligning to TRBD2. CDR3 size: 16 residues. The V gene end was trimmed by 6 bases and the J gene end by 6 bases; junction bases not matched to a gene: 8. The V gene's germline CDR1 is LNHDA and CDR2 SQIVND (reference sequence). DNA for the CDR3: TGTGCCAGTAGGAGGACTAGCGGGGGTTCGGTCAATGAGCAGTTCTTC. It is translated as CASRRTSGGSVNEQFF.

The chain employs TRBV3-1 (or the pseudogene TRBV3-2) and TRBJ1-3, with TRBD1 matching 7 bases. Germline CDR1 is LGHDT and CDR2 is YNNKEL (reference sequence). There are 14 residues in the CDR3. V gave up 5 bases and J gave up 4 bases; unmatched junction bases: 5. The CDR3, as DNA: TGTGCCAGCAGCGACCTAGGGGGCGGAAACACCATATATTTT. Translation gives CASSDLGGGNTIYF.

The chain carries TRBV5-4 and TRBJ2-1, with D perhaps matching TRBD1 (6 bases). There are 14 residues in the CDR3. Trimming shortened V by 2 bases and J by 7 bases, and 13 bases separated the two germline ends. Germline V lookup: CDR1 SGHNT, CDR2 YYREEE (reference sequence). CDR3 sequence (DNA): TGTGCCAGCAGCTTTGGAGGCAGGGGAAATGAGCAGTTCTTC. As protein: CASSFGGRGNEQFF.

This chain uses TRBV18 with TRBJ1-2; D perhaps matches TRBD1 (5 bases). The CDR3 length is 15 residues. Germline V gene lookup returns CDR1 KGHSH and CDR2 LQKENI. Trimming took off 3 bases at V and 4 bases at J, with 15 bases between the two ends. CDR3 sequence reads: CASSPEQGIGYGYTF. CDR3 DNA: TGTGCCAGCTCACCGGAGCAGGGCATCGGCTATGGCTACACCTTC.

CDR3 DNA: TGTGCCATCACGCGTCTACCTGACGGGGAGCTGTTTTTT. It is translated as CAITRLPDGELFF. The chain uses TRBV10-3 and TRBJ2-2, with unresolved D. This CDR3 contains 13 residues. V lost 7 bases, J lost 7 bases, and 13 bases lay in between. Germline loops: CDR1 ENHRY, CDR2 SYGVKD.

This chain joins TRBV11-3 and TRBJ2-2; a weak D match, TRBD2 (6 bases). This CDR3 spans 14 amino acids. Per germline, CDR1 SGHNT and CDR2 YENEEA. V lost 6 bases, J lost 1 base, and 9 bases lay in between. The CDR3, as DNA: TGTGCCAGCAGTGTCGGGGGGAACACCGGGGAGCTGTTTTTT. It encodes CASSVGGNTGELFF. The full variable domain, completed using reference TRBV11-3 and TRBJ2-2, is EAGVVQSPRYKIIEKKQPVAFWCNPISGHNTLYWYLQNLGQGPELLIRYENEEAVDDSQLPKDRFSAERLKGVDSTLKIQPAELGDSAVYLCASSVGGNTGELFFGEGSRLTVL.

V usage is TRBV6-6 and J usage is TRBJ2-1, with D perhaps TRBD2 (6 bases). There are 13 residues in the CDR3. Trimming took off 11 bases at V and 8 bases at J, with 19 bases between the two ends. The germline CDR1 and CDR2 sequences are MNHNY and SVGAGI (reference sequence). This chain's CDR3 is CAVEGNLSDEQFF. For the CDR3, the DNA is TGTGCCGTGGAGGGAAATCTCTCGGATGAGCAGTTCTTC.

The chain has TRBV4-1 and TRBJ2-1; 12 bases line up with TRBD2. The ends lost 4 bases at V and 2 bases at J; junction bases unmatched: 6. The germline V gene has CDR1 MGHRA and CDR2 YSYEKL. The CDR3 contains 17 residues. The CDR3 loop reads CASSRLAGVGTYNEQFF. For the CDR3, the DNA is TGCGCCAGCAGCCGACTAGCGGGAGTCGGAACCTACAATGAGCAGTTCTTC.